This TCR beta chain was sequenced for a study of cytomegalovirus exposure and HLA in healthy donors. Remarks on this clone: Its antigen is not identified.

Donors were ostensibly healthy at sampling, although undocumented immune exposures were probable. PCR was performed using 60 Vbeta and 13 Jbeta primers. Sequencing used immunoSEQ multiplex PCR; TCRdb keeps in-frame clones, though not all of them. Seen here are around 130,000 clones, roughly 79% observed once, and the top ten hold around 0.67%. V gave up 3 bases and J gave up 5 bases; unmatched junction bases: 9. Germline V gene lookup returns CDR1 SGHDT and CDR2 YYEEEE. The CDR3 is made up of 16 amino acids. Study-level points and caveats: Most of the TCR beta V segments (in an earlier analysis) were productive either about 87% or about 30% of the time.

The rearrangement uses TRBV5-6 and TRBJ2-3; 10 bases line up with TRBD1. Sequenced sample: PBMCs. The receptor's source is a young man in good health and CMV-seronegative. CDR3 protein: CASSWVRQGALDTQYF. The CDR3 region has the DNA TGTGCCAGCAGCTGGGTACGACAGGGGGCTTTAGATACGCAGTATTTT.